This T cell receptor beta chain was recorded in a study of cytomegalovirus exposure and HLA in healthy donors. Vbeta (60) and Jbeta (13) primers were used in the PCR. Sequenced by immunoSEQ multiplex PCR; TCRdb stores in-frame clones only, minus some. The data contain about 82,000 clones, more than 60% of them singletons. V shed 2 bases, J shed 7 bases, and the junction held 12 bases outside the gene matches. CDR1 is MDHEN and CDR2 is SYDVKM in the germline V gene. The CDR3 covers 16 residues. The source is a male donor in good health and CMV-seropositive. The sequencing input was PBMCs. The gene calls are TRBV28 and TRBJ1-2; 8 bases align to TRBD1. The DNA for the CDR3 is TGTGCCAGCAGTTTAATAGGCGGGCAGGGGGCGGGTGGCTACACCTTC. It yields the protein CASSLIGGQGAGGYTF.